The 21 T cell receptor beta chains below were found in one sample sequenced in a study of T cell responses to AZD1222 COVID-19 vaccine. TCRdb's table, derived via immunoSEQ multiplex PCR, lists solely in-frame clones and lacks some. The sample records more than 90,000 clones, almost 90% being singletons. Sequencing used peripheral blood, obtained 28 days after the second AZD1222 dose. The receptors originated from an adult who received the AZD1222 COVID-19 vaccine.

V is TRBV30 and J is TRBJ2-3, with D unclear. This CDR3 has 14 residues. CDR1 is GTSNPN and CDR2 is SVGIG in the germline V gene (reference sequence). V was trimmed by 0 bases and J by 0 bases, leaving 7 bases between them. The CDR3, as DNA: TGTGCCTGGAGTGTCTCTGGGAGCACAGATACGCAGTATTTT. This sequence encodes CAWSVSGSTDTQYF. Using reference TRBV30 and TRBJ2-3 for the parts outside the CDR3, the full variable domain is SQTIHQWPATLVQPVGSPLSLECTVEGTSNPNLYWYRQAAGRGLQLLFYSVGIGQISSEVPQNLSASRPQDRQFILSSKKLLLSDSGFYLCAWSVSGSTDTQYFGPGTRLTVL.

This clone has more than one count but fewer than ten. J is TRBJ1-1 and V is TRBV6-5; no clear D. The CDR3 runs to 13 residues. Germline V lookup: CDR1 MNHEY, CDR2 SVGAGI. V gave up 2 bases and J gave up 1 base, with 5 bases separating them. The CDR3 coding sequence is TGTGCCAGCAGTTACCTGGGGAACACTGAAGCTTTCTTT. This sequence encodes CASSYLGNTEAFF.

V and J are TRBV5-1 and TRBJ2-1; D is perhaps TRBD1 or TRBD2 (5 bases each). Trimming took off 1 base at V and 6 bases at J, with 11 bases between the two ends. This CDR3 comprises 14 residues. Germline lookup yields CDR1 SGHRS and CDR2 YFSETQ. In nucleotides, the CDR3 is TGCGCCAGCAGCTTGACAGTTGGGGGCAATGAGCAGTTCTTC. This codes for CASSLTVGGNEQFF.

The CDR3 region is CASSPTENSPLHF. The CDR3 region has the DNA TGCGCCAGCAGCCCGACAGAGAATTCACCCCTCCACTTT. The J gene is TRBJ1-6, the V gene TRBV5-1; a possible D gene is TRBD1 (5 bases). V was pared by 4 bases and J by 7 bases, with 9 bases between. Germline CDR1 is SGHRS and CDR2 is YFSETQ. This CDR3 is built from 13 residues.

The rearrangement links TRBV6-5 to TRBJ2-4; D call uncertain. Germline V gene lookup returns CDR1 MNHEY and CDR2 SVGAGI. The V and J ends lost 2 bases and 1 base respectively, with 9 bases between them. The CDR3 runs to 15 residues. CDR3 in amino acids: CASSYDGAAKNIQYF. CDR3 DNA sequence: TGTGCCAGCAGTTACGATGGAGCTGCCAAAAACATTCAGTACTTC.

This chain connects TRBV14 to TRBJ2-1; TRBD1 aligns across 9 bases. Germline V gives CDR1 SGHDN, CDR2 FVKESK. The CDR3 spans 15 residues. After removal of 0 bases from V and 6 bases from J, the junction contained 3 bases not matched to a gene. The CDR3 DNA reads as TGTGCCAGCAGCCAAGATCCGGACAGGGGCAATGAGCAGTTCTTC. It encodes CASSQDPDRGNEQFF.

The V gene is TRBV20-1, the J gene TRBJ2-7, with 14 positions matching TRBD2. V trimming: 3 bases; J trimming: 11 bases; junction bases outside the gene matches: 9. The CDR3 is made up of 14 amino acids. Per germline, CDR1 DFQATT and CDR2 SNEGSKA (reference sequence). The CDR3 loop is CSASLSGLAGDEYF. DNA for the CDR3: TGCAGTGCTAGTTTGTCGGGACTAGCGGGAGACGAGTACTTC.

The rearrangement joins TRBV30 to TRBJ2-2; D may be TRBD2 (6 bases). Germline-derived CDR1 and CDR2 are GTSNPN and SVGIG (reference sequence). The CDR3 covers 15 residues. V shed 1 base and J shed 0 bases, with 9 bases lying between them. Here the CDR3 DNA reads TGTGCCTGGAGTGCCGGGAGAGCGAACACCGGGGAGCTGTTTTTT. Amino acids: CAWSAGRANTGELFF.

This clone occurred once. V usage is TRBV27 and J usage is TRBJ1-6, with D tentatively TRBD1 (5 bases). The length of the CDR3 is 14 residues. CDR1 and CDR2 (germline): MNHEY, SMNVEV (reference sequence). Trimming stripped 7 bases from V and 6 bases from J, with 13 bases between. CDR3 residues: CASTDTGFNSPLHF. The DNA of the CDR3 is TGTGCCAGCACGGACACAGGATTTAATTCACCCCTCCACTTT.

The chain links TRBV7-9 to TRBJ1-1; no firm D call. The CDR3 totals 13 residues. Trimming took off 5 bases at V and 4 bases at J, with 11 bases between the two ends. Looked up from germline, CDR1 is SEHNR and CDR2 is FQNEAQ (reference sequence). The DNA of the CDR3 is TGTGCCAGCAGCCCTGGACGGAGCACTGAAGCTTTCTTT. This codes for CASSPGRSTEAFF.

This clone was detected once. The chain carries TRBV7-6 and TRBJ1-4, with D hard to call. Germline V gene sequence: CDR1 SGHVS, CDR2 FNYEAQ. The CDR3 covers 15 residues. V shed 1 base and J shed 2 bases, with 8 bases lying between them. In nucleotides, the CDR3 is TGTGCCAGCAGCTTAGGTCGTCAGACTAATGAAAAACTGTTTTTT. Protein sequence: CASSLGRQTNEKLFF.

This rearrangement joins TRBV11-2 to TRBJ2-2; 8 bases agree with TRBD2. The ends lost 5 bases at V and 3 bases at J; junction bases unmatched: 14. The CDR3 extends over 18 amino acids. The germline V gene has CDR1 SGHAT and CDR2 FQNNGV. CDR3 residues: CASSASSGTRGYTGELFF. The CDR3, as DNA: TGTGCCAGCAGCGCAAGCTCCGGGACTAGAGGGTACACCGGGGAGCTGTTTTTT. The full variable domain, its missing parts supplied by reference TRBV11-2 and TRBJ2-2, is EAGVAQSPRYKIIEKRQSVAFWCNPISGHATLYWYQQILGQGPKLLIQFQNNGVVDDSQLPKDRFSAERLKGVDSTLKIQPAKLEDSAVYLCASSASSGTRGYTGELFFGEGSRLTVL.

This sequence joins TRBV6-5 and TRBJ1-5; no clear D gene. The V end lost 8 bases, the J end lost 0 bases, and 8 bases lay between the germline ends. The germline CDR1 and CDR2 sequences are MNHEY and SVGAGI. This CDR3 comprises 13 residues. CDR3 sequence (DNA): TGTGCCAGCTCAACAGTTAGCAATCAGCCCCAGCATTTT. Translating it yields CASSTVSNQPQHF.

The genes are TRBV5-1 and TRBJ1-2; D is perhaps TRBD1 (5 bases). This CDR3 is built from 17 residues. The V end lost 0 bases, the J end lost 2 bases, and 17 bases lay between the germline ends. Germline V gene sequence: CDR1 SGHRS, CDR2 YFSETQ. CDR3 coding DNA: TGCGCCAGCAGCTTGGGCCTCCTGGAGGGGCGAAACTATGGCTACACCTTC. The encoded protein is CASSLGLLEGRNYGYTF.

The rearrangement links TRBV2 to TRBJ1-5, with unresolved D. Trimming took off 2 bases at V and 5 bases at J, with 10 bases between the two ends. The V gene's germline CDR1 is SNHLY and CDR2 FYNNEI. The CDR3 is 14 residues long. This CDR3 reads CASSEFRADQPQHF. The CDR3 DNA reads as TGTGCCAGCAGTGAATTTAGGGCGGATCAGCCCCAGCATTTT. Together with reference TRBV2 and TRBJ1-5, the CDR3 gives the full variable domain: EPEVTQTPSHQVTQMGQEVILRCVPISNHLYFYWYRQILGQKVEFLVSFYNNEISEKSEIFDDQFSVERPDGSNFTLKIRSTKLEDSAMYFCASSEFRADQPQHFGDGTRLSIL.

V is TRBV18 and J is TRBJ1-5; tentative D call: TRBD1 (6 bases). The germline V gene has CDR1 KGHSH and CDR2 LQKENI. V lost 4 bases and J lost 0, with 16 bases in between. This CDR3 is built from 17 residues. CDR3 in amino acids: CASSLSDSLYSNQPQHF. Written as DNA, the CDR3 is TGTGCCAGCTCACTATCGGACAGTCTATATAGCAATCAGCCCCAGCATTTT.

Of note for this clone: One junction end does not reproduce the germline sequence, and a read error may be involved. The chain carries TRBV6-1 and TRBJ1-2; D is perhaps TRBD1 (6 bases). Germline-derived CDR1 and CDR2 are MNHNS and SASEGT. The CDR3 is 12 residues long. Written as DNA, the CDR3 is TGTGCCAGCAGTGAAAGGCTTCCGGGACACAGCTTC. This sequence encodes CASSERLPGHSF.

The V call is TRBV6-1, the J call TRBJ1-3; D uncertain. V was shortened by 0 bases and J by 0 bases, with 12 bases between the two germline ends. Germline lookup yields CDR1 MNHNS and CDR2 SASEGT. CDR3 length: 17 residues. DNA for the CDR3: TGTGCCAGCAGTGAAGCGTTCCAGGTGAGCTCTGGAAACACCATATATTTT. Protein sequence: CASSEAFQVSSGNTIYF.

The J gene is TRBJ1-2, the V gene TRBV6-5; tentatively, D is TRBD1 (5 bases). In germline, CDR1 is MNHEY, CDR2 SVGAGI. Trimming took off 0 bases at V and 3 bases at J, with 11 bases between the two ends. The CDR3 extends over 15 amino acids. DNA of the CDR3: TGTGCCAGCAGTTACTCTGGGGCAGTCCACTATGGCTACACCTTC. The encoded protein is CASSYSGAVHYGYTF.

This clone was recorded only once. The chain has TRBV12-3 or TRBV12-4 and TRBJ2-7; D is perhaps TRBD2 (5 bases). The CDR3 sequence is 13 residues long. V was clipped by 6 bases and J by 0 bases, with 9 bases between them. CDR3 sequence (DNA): TGTGCCAGCAGCCTAGCTTCCTCCTACGAGCAGTACTTC. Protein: CASSLASSYEQYF.

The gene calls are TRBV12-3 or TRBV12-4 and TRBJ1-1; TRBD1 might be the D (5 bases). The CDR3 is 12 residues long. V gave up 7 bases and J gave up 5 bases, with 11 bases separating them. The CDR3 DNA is TGTGCCAGCACCCTGGGGGGTACTGAAGCTTTCTTT. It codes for CASTLGGTEAFF.